This T cell receptor beta chain was profiled in a study of T cell repertoires in cytomegalovirus infection. TCRdb reprocessed the reads via MiXCR and lists one record per CDR3 protein. The sample holds 200,000 to 250,000 distinct CDR3 sequences, 35% to 40% seen once. After removal of 1 base from V and 7 bases from J, the junction contained 1 base not matched to a gene. CDR3 length: 14 residues. The germline V gene has CDR1 SGHAT and CDR2 FQNNGV. To note about this clonotype: Antigen unknown.

V and J are TRBV11-2 and TRBJ2-1; TRBD2 agrees at 10 bases. Sequencing used CD8+ T cells from cultured PBMCs, obtained from culture after CMV antigen stimulation. The sequence was collected from a human donor in good health (CMV status not recorded). Some clones in this sample may be carry-over from other donors' samples. Written as DNA, the CDR3 is TGTGCCAGCAGCTTAGCGGGACTAGCGAATGAGCAGTTCTTC. It encodes CASSLAGLANEQFF.